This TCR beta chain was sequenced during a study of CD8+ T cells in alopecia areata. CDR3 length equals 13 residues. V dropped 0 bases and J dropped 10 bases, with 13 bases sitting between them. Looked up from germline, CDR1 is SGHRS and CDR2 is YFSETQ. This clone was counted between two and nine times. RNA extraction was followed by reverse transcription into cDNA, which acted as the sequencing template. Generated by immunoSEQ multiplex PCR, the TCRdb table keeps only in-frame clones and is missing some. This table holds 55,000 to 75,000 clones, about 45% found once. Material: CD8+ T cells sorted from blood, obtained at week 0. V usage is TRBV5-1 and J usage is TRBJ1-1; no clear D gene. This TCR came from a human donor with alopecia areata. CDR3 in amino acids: CASSLESTPTAFF. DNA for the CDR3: TGCGCCAGCAGCTTGGAATCGACCCCGACAGCTTTCTTT.